This is a list of T cell receptor beta chains from one sample in a study of T cell responses to AZD1222 COVID-19 vaccine. Assay: immunoSEQ multiplex PCR; the TCRdb copy retains only in-frame clones and omits some. This sample has over 150,000 clones, with more than 75% found just once. Here the sequenced sample was peripheral blood, taken on day 0 of AZD1222 vaccination. These receptors came from an adult in good health. Both conserved end residues are part of each CDR3. The D gene is left open where the match is weak. Rows give clone size only sometimes, using once, few, many, or a class for an expanded clone.

clone_size	cdr3_length	v_call	d_call	j_call	cdr3_aa	cdr3_nt
NA	17	TRBV18	NA	TRBJ1-5	CASSPLGRAGFNQPQHF	TGTGCCAGCTCACCACTAGGGAGAGCGGGGTTCAATCAGCCCCAGCATTTT
NA	14	TRBV27	TRBD2	TRBJ2-3	CASSSSGGTDTQYF	TGTGCCAGCAGTTCTAGCGGGGGCACAGATACGCAGTATTTT
few	12	TRBV14	NA	TRBJ1-1	CASSQDSAEAFF	TGTGCCAGCAGCCAAGATTCGGCTGAAGCTTTCTTT
NA	11	TRBV11-2	NA	TRBJ2-3	CASSLVTPQYF	TGTGCCAGCAGCTTGGTGACTCCGCAGTATTTT
NA	15	TRBV11-3	TRBD1	TRBJ1-4	CASSPGQGVGEKLFF	TGTGCCAGCAGCCCCGGACAGGGGGTTGGTGAAAAACTGTTTTTT
NA	14	TRBV2	NA	TRBJ1-4	CASSEVAGSEKLFF	TGTGCCAGCAGTGAAGTGGCAGGCTCCGAAAAACTGTTTTTT
NA	15	TRBV5-4	NA	TRBJ2-1	CASSPDLASHNEQFF	TGTGCCAGCAGCCCCGACCTAGCGAGTCACAATGAGCAGTTCTTC
NA	13	TRBV27	NA	TRBJ1-5	CASSLIGGQPQHF	TGTGCCAGCAGCCTAATTGGGGGTCAGCCCCAGCATTTT
NA	13	TRBV6-2/TRBV6-3	NA	TRBJ1-5	CASSFRVDQPQHF	TGTGCCAGCAGTTTTAGGGTGGATCAGCCCCAGCATTTT
NA	18	TRBV19	NA	TRBJ1-4	CASSMGRGGGPTNEKLFF	TGTGCCAGTAGTATGGGCCGGGGCGGGGGCCCAACTAATGAAAAACTGTTTTTT
NA	17	TRBV5-1	NA	TRBJ1-3	CASSLPARANSGNTIYF	TGCGCCAGCAGCCTTCCGGCCAGGGCGAACTCTGGAAACACCATATATTTT
NA	14	TRBV25-1	TRBD1	TRBJ1-4	CASNHRGPYEKLFF	TGTGCCAGCAATCACAGGGGTCCCTATGAAAAACTGTTTTTT
NA	12	TRBV18	NA	TRBJ2-1	CASSLAGDEQFF	TGTGCCAGCTCACTCGCCGGGGATGAGCAGTTCTTC
NA	16	TRBV7-8	NA	TRBJ1-5	CASSLVWDSSNQPQHF	TGTGCCAGCAGCTTAGTATGGGACTCTAGCAATCAGCCCCAGCATTTT
NA	16	TRBV4-1	NA	TRBJ2-7	CASSQDRGATKYEQYF	TGCGCCAGCAGCCAAGATCGGGGGGCCACTAAATACGAGCAGTACTTC
NA	13	TRBV7-9	NA	TRBJ1-2	CASSLHVNYGYTF	TGTGCCAGCAGCTTACATGTTAACTATGGCTACACCTTC
NA	15	TRBV15	NA	TRBJ1-1	CATSRGTGTNTEAFF	TGTGCCACCAGCAGAGGGACTGGGACGAACACTGAAGCTTTCTTT
few	15	TRBV7-8	TRBD2	TRBJ2-1	CASRGLAHTYNEQFF	TGTGCCAGCAGAGGACTAGCCCATACCTACAATGAGCAGTTCTTC
once	15	TRBV7-9	NA	TRBJ1-1	CASSLDPGSNTEAFF	TGTGCCAGCAGCTTAGATCCAGGGTCGAACACTGAAGCTTTCTTT
once	14	TRBV19	TRBD1	TRBJ1-2	CASSGDRGLHGYTF	TGTGCCAGTAGTGGGGACAGGGGGCTCCATGGCTACACCTTC
NA	15	TRBV7-2	TRBD1	TRBJ1-1	CASSPQRGLGTEAFF	TGTGCCAGCAGCCCTCAAAGGGGGCTAGGCACTGAAGCTTTCTTT
NA	16	TRBV18	NA	TRBJ2-7	CASSPPGGLNSYEQYF	TGTGCCAGCTCACCCCCAGGGGGGCTCAACTCCTACGAGCAGTACTTC
NA	13	TRBV30	TRBD1	TRBJ1-4	CAWAGQGIEKLFF	TGTGCCTGGGCGGGACAGGGGATAGAAAAACTGTTTTTT
NA	16	TRBV20-1	NA	TRBJ1-2	CSASSPAGGQNYGYTF	TGCAGTGCTAGTAGCCCCGCGGGGGGGCAGAACTATGGCTACACCTTC
once	12	TRBV18	NA	TRBJ1-3	CASSPGRNTIYF	TGTGCCAGCTCACCGGGCAGAAACACCATATATTTT
NA	12	TRBV3-1/TRBV3-2	NA	TRBJ1-6	CASSPTQASLHF	TGTGCCAGCAGCCCTACTCAAGCCAGCCTCCACTTT
once	14	TRBV19	NA	TRBJ2-2	CASSMGVGTGELFF	TGTGCCAGTAGTATGGGGGTTGGCACCGGGGAGCTGTTTTTT
NA	13	TRBV14	NA	TRBJ1-1	CASSQSRNTEAFF	TGTGCCAGCAGCCAATCCAGGAACACTGAAGCTTTCTTT
few	15	TRBV29-1	NA	TRBJ2-7	CSVEASRGAAYEQYF	TGCAGCGTTGAGGCCAGCAGGGGGGCGGCCTACGAGCAGTACTTC
NA	13	TRBV7-2	NA	TRBJ2-2	CASSLDSTGELFF	TGTGCCAGCAGCCTGGACAGCACCGGGGAGCTGTTTTTT
NA	15	TRBV5-1	TRBD2	TRBJ2-3	CASSPGLAGADTQYF	TGCGCCAGCAGCCCGGGACTAGCGGGGGCAGATACGCAGTATTTT
few	17	TRBV27	NA	TRBJ2-2	CASYQGWGQGDTGELFF	TGTGCCAGCTACCAGGGGTGGGGGCAAGGGGACACCGGGGAGCTGTTTTTT
NA	15	TRBV18	NA	TRBJ1-1	CASSHGTARYVGAFF	TGTGCCAGCTCACACGGGACCGCCAGGTATGTGGGAGCTTTCTTT
NA	12	TRBV14	NA	TRBJ1-4	CASNRAYEKLFF	TGTGCCAGCAACAGGGCTTATGAAAAACTGTTTTTT
once	12	TRBV2	NA	TRBJ2-7	CASSVRWGEQYF	TGTGCCAGCAGTGTTAGGTGGGGGGAGCAGTACTTC
NA	16	TRBV4-1	TRBD1	TRBJ1-1	CASSKPSGQMNTEAFF	TGCGCCAGCAGTAAACCCTCGGGACAGATGAACACTGAAGCTTTCTTT
NA	16	TRBV4-2	NA	TRBJ2-1	CASSQAGESSYNEQFF	TGTGCCAGCAGCCAGGCCGGGGAGAGCTCCTACAATGAGCAGTTCTTC
NA	12	TRBV6-5	NA	TRBJ2-3	CASTPPTDTQYF	TGTGCCAGCACTCCCCCCACCGATACGCAGTATTTT
NA	15	TRBV6-5	NA	TRBJ1-5	CASSKQGSRNQPQHF	TGTGCCAGCAGCAAACAAGGGAGTCGCAATCAGCCCCAGCATTTT
NA	14	TRBV5-1	NA	TRBJ1-2	CASSLVGTVYGYTF	TGCGCCAGCAGCTTGGTTGGGACGGTCTATGGCTACACCTTC
NA	14	TRBV5-6	TRBD1	TRBJ1-3	CASSVDRGLNTIYF	TGTGCCAGCAGCGTCGACAGGGGGTTGAACACCATATATTTT
NA	18	TRBV12-5	NA	TRBJ2-1	CASGPSRISSKRVDEQFF	TGTGCTAGTGGTCCGTCCCGAATATCTTCCAAGCGAGTCGATGAGCAGTTCTTC
NA	15	TRBV12-5	TRBD2	TRBJ2-7	CASGLVGLAGAQQYF	TGTGCTAGTGGTTTGGTAGGACTAGCGGGAGCTCAGCAGTACTTC
NA	13	TRBV30	NA	TRBJ1-6	CAWSGAYNSPLHF	TGTGCCTGGAGTGGGGCTTATAATTCACCCCTCCACTTT
NA	13	TRBV6-5	NA	TRBJ1-1	CASSSFRGTEAFF	TGTGCCAGCAGTTCTTTCAGGGGCACTGAAGCTTTCTTT
NA	12	TRBV12-3/TRBV12-4	NA	TRBJ1-5	CASSFRNQPQHF	TGTGCCAGCAGTTTCCGCAATCAGCCCCAGCATTTT
NA	11	TRBV5-1	NA	TRBJ1-4	CASTNREKLFF	TGCGCCAGCACCAACAGGGAAAAACTGTTTTTT
NA	15	TRBV7-2	NA	TRBJ1-1	CASSPRVSWGTEAFF	TGTGCCAGCAGCCCCCGAGTAAGCTGGGGCACTGAAGCTTTCTTT
once	11	TRBV6-5	NA	TRBJ2-1	CASSGGTLQFF	TGTGCCAGCTCAGGGGGGACTCTGCAGTTCTTC
NA	14	TRBV5-6	NA	TRBJ2-7	CASNPGASPREQYF	TGTGCCAGCAATCCCGGCGCCTCCCCGAGGGAGCAGTACTTC
NA	16	TRBV11-2	NA	TRBJ2-2	CASSPGWGQDTGELFF	TGTGCCAGCAGCCCAGGCTGGGGGCAGGACACCGGGGAGCTGTTTTTT
NA	16	TRBV5-1	TRBD2	TRBJ2-3	CASRSGTSGTTDTQYF	TGCGCCAGCAGATCCGGGACTAGCGGGACCACAGATACGCAGTATTTT
NA	14	TRBV7-3	NA	TRBJ2-2	CASRSHGASGELFF	TGTGCCAGCAGATCCCATGGGGCTTCAGGGGAGCTGTTTTTT
NA	10	TRBV12-3/TRBV12-4	NA	TRBJ1-5	CASGGGTQHF	TGTGCCAGCGGGGGGGGTACCCAGCATTTT
NA	15	TRBV7-9	NA	TRBJ1-2	CASSLQGRRTGGYTF	TGTGCCAGCAGCTTACAGGGGAGGAGAACTGGTGGCTACACCTTC
NA	14	TRBV19	NA	TRBJ1-1	CASSNQVRSTEAFF	TGTGCCAGTAGTAATCAGGTCCGCAGCACTGAAGCTTTCTTT
NA	14	TRBV7-8	NA	TRBJ2-3	CASSLGGFTDTQYF	TGTGCCAGCAGCTTAGGGGGATTCACAGATACGCAGTATTTT
NA	14	TRBV28	NA	TRBJ1-1	CASSPGTANTEAFF	TGTGCCAGCAGTCCCGGGACGGCAAACACTGAAGCTTTCTTT
NA	15	TRBV19	TRBD2	TRBJ2-7	CASSTEGLAGYEQYF	TGTGCCAGTAGTACAGAGGGACTAGCTGGCTACGAGCAGTACTTC
NA	15	TRBV19	TRBD1	TRBJ1-5	CASTVGQAGNQPQHF	TGTGCCAGTACGGTTGGACAGGCCGGCAATCAGCCCCAGCATTTT